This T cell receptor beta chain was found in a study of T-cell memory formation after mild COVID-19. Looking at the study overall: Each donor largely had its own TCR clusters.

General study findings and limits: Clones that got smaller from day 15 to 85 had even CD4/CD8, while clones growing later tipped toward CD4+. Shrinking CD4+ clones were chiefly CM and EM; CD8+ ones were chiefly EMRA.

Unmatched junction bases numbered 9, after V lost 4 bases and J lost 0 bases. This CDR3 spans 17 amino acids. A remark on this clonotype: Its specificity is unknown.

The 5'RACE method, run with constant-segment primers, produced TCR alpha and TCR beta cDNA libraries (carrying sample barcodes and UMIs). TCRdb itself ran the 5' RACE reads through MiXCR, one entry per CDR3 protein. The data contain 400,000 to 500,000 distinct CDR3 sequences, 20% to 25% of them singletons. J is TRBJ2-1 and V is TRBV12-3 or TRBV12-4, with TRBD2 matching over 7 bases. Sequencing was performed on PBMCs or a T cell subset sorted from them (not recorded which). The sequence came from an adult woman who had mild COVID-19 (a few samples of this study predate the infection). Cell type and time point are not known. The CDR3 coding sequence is TGTGCCAGCAGTTCCTCCTTTGAGCGGGACTCCTACAATGAGCAGTTCTTC. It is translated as CASSSSFERDSYNEQFF.